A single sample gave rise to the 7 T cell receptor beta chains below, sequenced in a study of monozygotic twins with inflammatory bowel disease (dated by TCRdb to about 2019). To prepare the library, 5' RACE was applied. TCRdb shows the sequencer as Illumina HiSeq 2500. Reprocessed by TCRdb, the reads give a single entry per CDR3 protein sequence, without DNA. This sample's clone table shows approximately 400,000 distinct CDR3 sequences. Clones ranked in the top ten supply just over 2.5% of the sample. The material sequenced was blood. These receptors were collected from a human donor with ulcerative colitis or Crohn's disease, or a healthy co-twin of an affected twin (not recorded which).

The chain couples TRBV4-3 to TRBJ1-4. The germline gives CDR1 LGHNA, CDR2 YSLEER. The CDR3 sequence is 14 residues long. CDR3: CASSQRGPNEKLFF.

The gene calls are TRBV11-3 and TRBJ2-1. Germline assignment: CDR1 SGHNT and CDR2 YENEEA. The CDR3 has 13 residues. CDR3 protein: CASSYPGYNEQFF.

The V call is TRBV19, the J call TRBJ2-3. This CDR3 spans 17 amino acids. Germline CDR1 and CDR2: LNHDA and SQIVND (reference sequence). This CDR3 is CASSIPWPKSYTDTQYF.

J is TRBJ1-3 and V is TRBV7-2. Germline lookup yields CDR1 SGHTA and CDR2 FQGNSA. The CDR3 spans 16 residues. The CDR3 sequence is CASSLELGQSGNTIYF.

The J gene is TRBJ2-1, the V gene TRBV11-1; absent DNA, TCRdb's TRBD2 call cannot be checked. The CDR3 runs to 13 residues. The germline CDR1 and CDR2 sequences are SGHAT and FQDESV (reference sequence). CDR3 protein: CASSTRGDNEQFF.

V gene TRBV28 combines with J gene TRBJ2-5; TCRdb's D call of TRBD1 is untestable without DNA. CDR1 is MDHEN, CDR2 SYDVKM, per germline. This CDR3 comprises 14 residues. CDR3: CASRVRQGQETQYF.

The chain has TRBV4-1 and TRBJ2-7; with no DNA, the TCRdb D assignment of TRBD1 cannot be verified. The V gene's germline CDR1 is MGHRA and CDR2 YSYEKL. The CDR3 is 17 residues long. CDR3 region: CASSLIIRTGQRYEQYF.